The TCR beta chain described here comes from a study of beta chain features in type 1 diabetes. Reverse transcription of all isolated RNA meant that expressed TCRB transcripts were sequenced. Clones were read by immunoSEQ multiplex PCR, and TCRdb kept only the in-frame ones, dropping some. The sample shows under 200,000 clones, about 8.1% of them seen only once. The CDR3 spans 16 residues. Trimming took off 4 bases at V and 3 bases at J, with 19 bases between the two ends. Germline V lookup: CDR1 SGHKS, CDR2 YYEKEE (reference sequence). The clonotype originates from a man between 18 and 29 years old in good health. Sequencing used central memory CD4+ T cells from blood. The chain combines TRBV5-5 with TRBJ1-1; D not resolved. The CDR3 region is CASSRYPSYGDTEAFF. The CDR3 DNA is TGTGCCAGCAGCCGATATCCCTCCTACGGTGACACTGAAGCTTTCTTT.